A selection of T cell receptor beta chains follows, all from one sample in a study of blood T cell repertoires in COVID-19. Assay used: immunoSEQ multiplex PCR; TCRdb lists only in-frame clones, some missing. The profile shows more than 250,000 clones, 65% to 90% of them singletons. The specimen sequenced was PBMCs or T cells enriched from blood (not recorded which). The receptor source for this set is a woman aged 18-29 years who had recovered from COVID-19. Each CDR3 is given with its conserved first and last residue. The D gene is left open where the match is weak. Expanded clones get a size class; other rows say once, few or many, or leave the size out.

D	V	J	size	DNA	CDR3
.	TRBV2	TRBJ1-5	once	TGTGCCAGCAGTGTTGACAGGCCTTTCAATCAGCCCCAGCATTTT	CASSVDRPFNQPQHF
TRBD2	TRBV7-3	TRBJ2-1	.	TGTGCCAGCAGCTTAATCCCGGGGGGAAGCGCTAGCTCCTACAATGAGCAGTTCTTC	CASSLIPGGSASSYNEQFF
.	TRBV11-3	TRBJ2-2	few	TGTGCCAGCAGCCCAAGGAGTAAAAACGGGGAGCTGTTTTTT	CASSPRSKNGELFF
TRBD1	TRBV7-6	TRBJ1-1	.	TGTGCCAGCAGCGACCGACAGGGAGGAGTAACTGAAGCTTTCTTT	CASSDRQGGVTEAFF
.	TRBV7-2	TRBJ2-5	.	TGTGCCAGCAGCGCGAGGACTAACGGAGCGGAGACCCAGTACTTC	CASSARTNGAETQYF
.	TRBV5-1	TRBJ2-1	.	TGCGCCAGCAGCTTCCTCCCCGGCTCCTACAATGAGCAGTTCTTC	CASSFLPGSYNEQFF
.	TRBV19	TRBJ2-7	once	TGTGCCACCTCCCGGCCGGGGGTTAGCTACGAGCAGTACTTC	CATSRPGVSYEQYF
.	TRBV11-3	TRBJ2-1	.	TGTGCCAGCAGCACCGGGGGACGGGGGCAGTTCTTC	CASSTGGRGQFF
TRBD1	TRBV30	TRBJ1-5	.	TGTGCCTGGAGTGTACAAGGGGGCGGTCAGCCCCAGCATTTT	CAWSVQGGGQPQHF
.	TRBV5-8	TRBJ1-1	.	TGTGCCAGCAGCCCGCACACCCTGGGAGGAACTGAAGCTTTCTTT	CASSPHTLGGTEAFF
.	TRBV18	TRBJ1-2	.	TGTGCCAGCTCACCATCAGGGAATACTAACTATGGCTACACCTTC	CASSPSGNTNYGYTF
.	TRBV14	TRBJ2-3	.	TGTGCCAGCAGCCAAGAGTTACGGTACACAGATACGCAGTATTTT	CASSQELRYTDTQYF
.	TRBV30	TRBJ2-5	.	TGTGCCTGGAGTGTCGGTGAGACCCAGTACTTC	CAWSVGETQYF
.	TRBV30	TRBJ1-5	.	TGTGCCTGGAGTAAGAGCGTCCACAATCAGCCCCAGCATTTT	CAWSKSVHNQPQHF
TRBD2	TRBV5-1	TRBJ2-7	.	TGCGCCAGCAGCTTGTATGGGCGGGGGGCTACCTACGAGCAGTACTTC	CASSLYGRGATYEQYF
.	TRBV6-5	TRBJ1-2	.	TGTGCCAGCGACAAGAACTATGGCTACACCTTC	CASDKNYGYTF
TRBD2	TRBV3-1/TRBV3-2	TRBJ2-1	few	TGTGCCAGCAGCCAAGCGGGGGGGCTTATCAATGAGCAGTTCTTC	CASSQAGGLINEQFF
.	TRBV7-9	TRBJ1-2	.	TGTGCCAGCAGCCAGGACAGTGGCTACACCTTC	CASSQDSGYTF
TRBD1	TRBV7-9	TRBJ1-1	.	TGTGCCAGCAACACAGGGGGGACTGAAGCTTTCTTT	CASNTGGTEAFF
.	TRBV25-1	TRBJ2-7	.	TGTGCCAGCAGTGAATGGGGGCCCGAGCAGTACTTC	CASSEWGPEQYF
.	TRBV9	TRBJ2-5	.	TGTGCCAGCAGCGTAGAGGGGGGAGGGATTTGGAGGCAAGAGACCCAGTACTTC	CASSVEGGGIWRQETQYF
TRBD2	TRBV3-1/TRBV3-2	TRBJ2-1	.	TGTGCCAGCAGCCTCACAAGAGGCTCTAGCGGGGGGGTTCTAGGGAATGAGCAGTTCTTC	CASSLTRGSSGGVLGNEQFF
.	TRBV7-2	TRBJ1-5	.	TGTGCCAGCAGCCGGCCCGGGGGGGACTCTGACAATCAGCCCCAGCATTTT	CASSRPGGDSDNQPQHF
.	TRBV2	TRBJ1-4	.	TGTGCCAGCAGGGCTACAGGGAGCCGGGAAAAACTGTTTTTT	CASRATGSREKLFF
.	TRBV28	TRBJ1-4	.	TGTGCCAGCACTTATTTGCGGGGACTAACTAATGAAAAACTGTTTTTT	CASTYLRGLTNEKLFF
TRBD1	TRBV4-1	TRBJ2-1	.	TGCGCCAGCAGCCTAAAACTGACAGGGGAGGTTTTCAATGAGCAGTTCTTC	CASSLKLTGEVFNEQFF
.	TRBV19	TRBJ1-1	.	TGTGCCAGTACCGAGGCTGACAGCTTGAACACTGAAGCTTTCTTT	CASTEADSLNTEAFF
TRBD1	TRBV24-1	TRBJ1-4	.	TGTGCCACCAGTGATTCCTCAGGGGGCGGAGGTGAAAAACTGTTTTTT	CATSDSSGGGGEKLFF
TRBD2	TRBV30	TRBJ2-1	.	TGTGCCTGGAGTGTATCCTGGACTAGCGGGAGATCCAATGAGCAGTTCTTC	CAWSVSWTSGRSNEQFF
.	TRBV4-1	TRBJ2-3	.	TGCGCCAGCAGCCAAGCACCGACAGGCCCGCGCACAGATACGCAGTATTTT	CASSQAPTGPRTDTQYF
.	TRBV3-1/TRBV3-2	TRBJ1-2	.	TGTGCCAGCAGCCAAGGCCGGGACAAGTGGAGCTATGGCTACACCTTC	CASSQGRDKWSYGYTF
TRBD1	TRBV14	TRBJ1-1	.	TGTGCCAGCAGCTATCTTAGGACAGGGATGAACACTGAAGCTTTCTTT	CASSYLRTGMNTEAFF
TRBD2	TRBV5-8	TRBJ2-7	once	TGTGCCAGCAGCTTTGTATTTGGACTAGCGGGAAGAACGCCCTACGAGCAGTACTTC	CASSFVFGLAGRTPYEQYF
.	TRBV7-3	TRBJ1-1	.	TGTGCCAGCAGCTTAACGATGACAGGTGAAGCTTTCTTT	CASSLTMTGEAFF
TRBD2	TRBV5-1	TRBJ2-7	.	TGCGCCAGCAGCTTATTCTTAGCGGGAGGGAAAGCCTACGAGCAGTACTTC	CASSLFLAGGKAYEQYF
TRBD1	TRBV19	TRBJ1-4	.	TGTGCCAGTAGTACGGGACAGGGGGCGAGTGAAAAACTGTTTTTT	CASSTGQGASEKLFF
TRBD2	TRBV7-3	TRBJ2-1	.	TGTGCCAGCAGCTTGACTAGCGGGGGGGCTGACCACTACAATGAGCAGTTCTTC	CASSLTSGGADHYNEQFF
.	TRBV7-8	TRBJ1-5	.	TGTGCCAGCAGCGCGCACAGGGAACAGCCCCAGCATTTT	CASSAHREQPQHF
TRBD2	TRBV7-3	TRBJ2-3	.	TGTGCCAGCAGCTTAACGGGGGGGAGCACAGATACGCAGTATTTT	CASSLTGGSTDTQYF
.	TRBV27	TRBJ1-2	.	TGTGCCAGCAGTTTATCGCCGGCAGGGGCCCTCGGCGGCTACACCTTC	CASSLSPAGALGGYTF
.	TRBV3-1/TRBV3-2	TRBJ1-6	.	TGTGCCAGCAGCCAAGAAGAGGCACCCCTCCACTTT	CASSQEEAPLHF
TRBD1	TRBV6-1	TRBJ1-4	.	TGTGCCAGCAGGGAAGACAGGGGTTGGGAAAAACTGTTTTTT	CASREDRGWEKLFF
TRBD2	TRBV5-5	TRBJ2-1	.	TGTGCCAGCAGCTTGGTGCAGCTAGCGGGGCTTAACAATGAGCAGTTCTTC	CASSLVQLAGLNNEQFF
TRBD2	TRBV4-2	TRBJ2-7	.	TGTGCCAGCAGCCCACCCCTGGGAGCGGGAGGCATAATGTACGAGCAGTACTTC	CASSPPLGAGGIMYEQYF
.	TRBV5-1	TRBJ1-1	.	TGCGCCAGCAGCTTGCAGGGGATCCTGAACACTGAAGCTTTCTTT	CASSLQGILNTEAFF
.	TRBV28	TRBJ1-1	once	TGTGCCAGCAGTTTAGGGGGGGCGACTGAAGCTTTCTTT	CASSLGGATEAFF
.	TRBV5-4	TRBJ2-3	.	TGTGCCAGCAGCCGTAGCTCAGCAGATACGCAGTATTTT	CASSRSSADTQYF
TRBD1	TRBV28	TRBJ1-2	once	TGTGCCAGCCTGCCAGGGACAGCCCGACACTATGGCTACACCTTC	CASLPGTARHYGYTF
.	TRBV12-5	TRBJ1-6	.	TGTGCTAGTGGTCAACAGGAAAATTCACCCCTCCACTTT	CASGQQENSPLHF
.	TRBV5-6	TRBJ1-2	.	TGTGCCAGCAGCTTGGAGACAGTCTATGGCTACACCTTC	CASSLETVYGYTF
TRBD1	TRBV2	TRBJ1-5	.	TGTGCCAGCAGGGGACAGTTTCCTGCTCAGCCCCAGCATTTT	CASRGQFPAQPQHF
TRBD2	TRBV3-1/TRBV3-2	TRBJ2-5	.	TGTGCCAGCAGCCAAGTAAGCGGGGGCTGGGAGACCCAGTACTTC	CASSQVSGGWETQYF
.	TRBV4-1	TRBJ2-2	.	TGCGCCAGCAGCCAAGGGGCAGATAACACCGGGGAGCTGTTTTTT	CASSQGADNTGELFF
TRBD1	TRBV11-2	TRBJ2-7	.	TGTGCCAGCAGCTTATACGGGGGACAGGGTACCTACGAGCAGTACTTC	CASSLYGGQGTYEQYF
.	TRBV11-3	TRBJ2-1	.	TGTGCCAGCAGCTCAGGGGGGTTCTACAATGAGCAGTTCTTC	CASSSGGFYNEQFF
TRBD1	TRBV28	TRBJ1-4	.	TGTGCCAGCAGTCCCCATTTCAGGGGGATCCATGAAAAACTGTTTTTT	CASSPHFRGIHEKLFF
.	TRBV4-1	TRBJ2-5	.	TGCGCCAGCAGTCGACAGATCCAAGAGACCCAGTACTTC	CASSRQIQETQYF
TRBD2	TRBV30	TRBJ2-3	.	TGTGCCTGGAGCGGGCTAGCGGGAGTTCTATCAGATACGCAGTATTTT	CAWSGLAGVLSDTQYF